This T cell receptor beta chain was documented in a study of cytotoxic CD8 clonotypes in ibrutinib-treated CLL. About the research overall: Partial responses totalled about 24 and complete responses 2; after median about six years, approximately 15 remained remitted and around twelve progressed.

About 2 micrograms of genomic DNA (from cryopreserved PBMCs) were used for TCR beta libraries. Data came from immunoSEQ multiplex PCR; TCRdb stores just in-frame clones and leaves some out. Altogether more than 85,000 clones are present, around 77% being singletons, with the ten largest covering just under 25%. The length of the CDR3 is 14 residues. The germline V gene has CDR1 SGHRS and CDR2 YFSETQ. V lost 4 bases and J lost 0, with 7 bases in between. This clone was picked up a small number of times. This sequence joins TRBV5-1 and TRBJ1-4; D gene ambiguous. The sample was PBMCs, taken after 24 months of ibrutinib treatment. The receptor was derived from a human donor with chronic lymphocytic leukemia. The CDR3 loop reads CASSETTTNEKLFF. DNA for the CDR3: TGCGCCAGCAGCGAAACTACAACTAATGAAAAACTGTTTTTT.